This entry features one T cell receptor (beta chain) sequence. The data were produced by immunoSEQ multiplex PCR, yet TCRdb's version contains in-frame clones alone and is incomplete. Of about 160,000 clones listed, approximately 94% are singletons. The data belong to a study of control samples from healthy donors and cancer patients. In germline, CDR1 is KGHDR, CDR2 SFDVKD. The CDR3 contains 13 residues. V lost 7 bases, J lost 3 bases, and 9 bases lay in between. The chain is built from TRBV24-1 and TRBJ2-1; D call uncertain. Sequenced input: blood. The TCR was taken from a woman aged 40 to 55 in good health. CDR3 coding DNA: TGTGCCACCAGGGGTTGTCACTACAATGAGCAGTTCTTC. Encoded protein: CATRGCHYNEQFF.